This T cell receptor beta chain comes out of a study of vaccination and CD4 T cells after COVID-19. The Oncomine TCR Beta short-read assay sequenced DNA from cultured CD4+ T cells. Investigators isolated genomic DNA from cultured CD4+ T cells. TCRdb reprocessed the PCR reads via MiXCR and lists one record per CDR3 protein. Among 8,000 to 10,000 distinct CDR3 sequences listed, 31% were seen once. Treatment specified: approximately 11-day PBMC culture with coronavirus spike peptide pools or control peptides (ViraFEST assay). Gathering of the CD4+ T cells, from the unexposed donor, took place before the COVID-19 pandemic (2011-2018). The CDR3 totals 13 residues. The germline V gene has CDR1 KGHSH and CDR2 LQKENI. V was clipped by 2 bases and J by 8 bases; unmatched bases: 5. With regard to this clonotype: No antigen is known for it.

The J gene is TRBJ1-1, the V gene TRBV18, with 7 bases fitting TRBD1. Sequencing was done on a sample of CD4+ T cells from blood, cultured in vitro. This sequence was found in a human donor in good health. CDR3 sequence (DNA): TGTGCCAGCTCACCAGGGGAGGGGGCCGAAGCTTTCTTT. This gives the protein CASSPGEGAEAFF.